One and the same sample provided the 30 T cell receptor beta chains below, sequenced in a study of CD8+CD57+ T cells in acquired aplastic anemia. Genomic DNA templated the TCR beta VDJ and CDR3 profiling. One entry per CDR3 protein, called by TCRdb with MiXCR from the reads. The sample consists of about 210,000 distinct CDR3 sequences, roughly 35% of them appearing once. The sequenced material came from sorted CD4+, CD8+, or CD8+CD57+ T cells (not recorded which) from PBMCs. The receptors originated from a human donor in good health, serving as a control.

The table lists this clonotype with many counts. The chain has TRBV10-2 and TRBJ1-1; tentative D call: TRBD1 (5 bases). Looked up from germline, CDR1 is WSHSY and CDR2 is SAAADI. The CDR3 sequence is 15 residues long. Trimming took off 6 bases at V and 5 bases at J, with 19 bases between the two ends. CDR3 nucleotide sequence: TGCGCCAGCAGAGCCGGGACCCCCCAGCGAACTGAAGCTTTCTTT. Amino acids: CASRAGTPQRTEAFF.

This clonotype was recorded at least ten times. This CDR3 is CASSSGTGLSGANVLTF. DNA of the CDR3: TGCGCCAGCAGCTCGGGGACAGGCCTTTCTGGGGCCAACGTCCTGACTTTC. V and J are TRBV5-1 and TRBJ2-6, with 8 bases aligning to TRBD1. The V gene end was trimmed by 3 bases and the J gene end by 1 base; junction bases not matched to a gene: 6. CDR1 is SGHRS and CDR2 is YFSETQ in the germline V gene. CDR3 length: 17 amino acids. Filled out from reference TRBV5-1 and TRBJ2-6, the complete variable domain reads KAGVTQTPRYLIKTRGQQVTLSCSPISGHRSVSWYQQTPGQGLQFLFEYFSETQRNKGNFPGRFSGRQFSNSRSEMNVSTLELGDSALYLCASSSGTGLSGANVLTFGAGSRLTVL.

The chain recombines TRBV6-1 with TRBJ2-6; the D gene is possibly TRBD1 (5 bases). The V gene's germline CDR1 is MNHNS and CDR2 SASEGT. Trimming cost V 7 bases and J 1 base, with 11 bases left between them. The CDR3 totals 15 residues. DNA for the CDR3: TGTGCCAGCACCAGGGCCCTTTCTGGGGCCAACGTCCTGACTTTC. It codes for CASTRALSGANVLTF.

Notes on this clonotype: Possible read error: a much larger clone is one base away. The chain recombines TRBV5-1 with TRBJ1-1; the D is unclear. Germline values: CDR1 SGHRS, CDR2 YFSETQ. V was cut by 5 bases and J by 0 bases, with 17 bases left in between. CDR3 length: 16 amino acids. The CDR3, as DNA: TGCGCCAGCAGTGTCCTCGGATGGGGTGTGAACACTGAAGCTTTCTTT. This translates into CASSVLGWGVNTEAFF.

A note on this clonotype: The junction and the germline gene differ at one end; a read error may be behind it. The rearrangement links TRBV25-1 to TRBJ2-3, with D unclear. Germline lookup yields CDR1 MGHDK and CDR2 SYGVNS. The CDR3 spans 17 residues. In DNA, the CDR3 is TGTGCCTGCAGTGCTCAACCGCCCGGAACTAGCACAGATACGCAGTATTTT. Amino acids: CACSAQPPGTSTDTQYF.

This clonotype was seen a few times. This may be a read error, as it is one base from a much larger clone. The chain employs TRBV29-1 and TRBJ2-7; D is undetermined. V was trimmed by 0 bases and J by 5 bases, leaving 5 bases between them. The germline gives CDR1 SQVTM, CDR2 ANQGSEA. The CDR3 loop spans 11 amino acids. DNA for the CDR3: TGCAGCGTTGAAGACGCCCACGAGCAGTACTTC. Its protein product is CSVEDAHEQYF.

On this clonotype: Since a much larger clone is just one base distant, this may be a read error. The chain has TRBV6-1 and TRBJ2-7; 7 bases line up with TRBD2. The CDR3 is 15 amino acids. CDR1 and CDR2 (germline): MNHNS, SASEGT. This chain's CDR3 is CAGRVGAGDSYEQYF. As DNA, the CDR3 is TGTGCCGGCAGGGTTGGGGCGGGAGACTCCTACGAGCAGTACTTC.

This clonotype was counted between two and nine times. This chain uses TRBV11-2 with TRBJ2-3, with TRBD2 matching over 8 bases. V dropped 5 bases and J dropped 1; count of bases not matched to a gene: 8. This CDR3 has 16 residues. The germline gives CDR1 SGHAT, CDR2 FQNNGV. DNA for the CDR3: TGTGCCAGCAGCGTTAGTCGGGGACTAGGCACAGATACGCAGTATTTT. This gives the protein CASSVSRGLGTDTQYF.

The chain is built from TRBV15 and TRBJ2-3; tentative D call: TRBD1 (5 bases). Germline lookup yields CDR1 LNHNV and CDR2 YYDKDF (reference sequence). With 0 bases removed from V and 1 base from J, the gap between germline ends came to 11 bases. The length of the CDR3 is 16 residues. CDR3 nucleotide sequence: TGTGCCACCAGCAGAGATCGTGGGGCAGGCACAGATACGCAGTATTTT. Translation gives CATSRDRGAGTDTQYF.

This clonotype appeared once. One junction end disagrees with the germline gene, perhaps due to a read error. The CDR3: CSVRDSGRGEADEQLF. CDR3 coding DNA: TGCAGTGTTAGAGACTCGGGGAGGGGAGAGGCGGATGAGCAGTTATTC. The chain recombines TRBV20-1 with TRBJ2-5, with 7 bases fitting TRBD2. CDR1 is DFQATT and CDR2 is SNEGSKA in the germline V gene (reference sequence). The CDR3 spans 16 residues.

Of note for this clonotype: A much larger clone differs by one base, so this may be a read error. This chain uses TRBV19 with TRBJ2-1; D is unclear. The CDR3 runs to 13 residues. Per the germline V gene, CDR1 is LNHDA and CDR2 is SQIVND (reference sequence). Between the trimmed V and J ends, which lost 3 bases and 5 bases, there was a span of 8 bases. For the CDR3, the DNA is TGTGCCAGTAGTATTGGCGGAGACAATGAGCAGTTCTTC. Translation: CASSIGGDNEQFF. The entire variable domain, with the rest obtained from reference TRBV19 and TRBJ2-1, is as follows: DGGITQSPKYLFRKEGQNVTLSCEQNLNHDAMYWYRQDPGQGLRLIYYSQIVNDFQKGDIAEGYSVSREKKESFPLTVTSAQKNPTAFYLCASSIGGDNEQFFGPGTRLTVL.

This clonotype was detected many times. The genes are TRBV10-1 and TRBJ2-1; 12 bases are a match to TRBD2. CDR3 size: 15 residues. Germline loops: CDR1 WNHNN, CDR2 SYGVQD (reference sequence). After removal of 3 bases from V and 7 bases from J, the junction contained 4 bases not matched to a gene. CDR3 in amino acids: CASSDWTSGKNEQFF. CDR3 sequence (DNA): TGCGCCAGCAGTGACTGGACTAGCGGGAAGAATGAGCAGTTCTTC.

The chain is built from TRBV24-1 and TRBJ2-5; 14 bases fit TRBD2. V was clipped by 4 bases and J by 7 bases; unmatched bases: 7. Germline V gives CDR1 KGHDR, CDR2 SFDVKD. This CDR3 has 16 amino acids. Here the CDR3 DNA reads TGTGCCACCAGTGACGGGACTAGCGGGGGCCAGGGGACCCAGTACTTC. It codes for CATSDGTSGGQGTQYF.

This chain connects TRBV5-1 to TRBJ1-4; 9 bases map to TRBD1. CDR1 and CDR2 from the germline V gene are SGHRS and YFSETQ. This CDR3 region has 13 residues. J was trimmed by 12 bases and V by 3 bases; bases with no gene match: 6. Here the CDR3 DNA reads TGCGCCAGCAGCTCCGACAGGGGGGTGGAACTGTTTTTT. It is translated as CASSSDRGVELFF.

CDR3 in amino acids: CATSDSAGGPRNEQFF. The CDR3 DNA is TGTGCCACCAGTGATTCAGCGGGGGGGCCTAGAAATGAGCAGTTCTTC. This chain connects TRBV24-1 to TRBJ2-1; 10 bases align to TRBD2. CDR3 length: 16 amino acids. V lost 2 bases, J lost 7 bases, and 7 bases stayed unmatched. Germline lookup yields CDR1 KGHDR and CDR2 SFDVKD.

This clonotype was detected many times. This chain joins TRBV10-3 and TRBJ2-5, with 12 nucleotides matching TRBD2. Trimming at V came to 5 bases and at J to 0 bases, leaving 4 bases not matched to a gene. This CDR3 spans 16 amino acids. Germline CDR1 ENHRY, CDR2 SYGVKD. The CDR3 DNA sequence: TGTGCCATCAGTTCAGGACTAGCGGGATACCAAGAGACCCAGTACTTC. Translated: CAISSGLAGYQETQYF.

This CDR3 is CASSQVGQGPTVAGYTF. The CDR3 coding sequence is TGCGCCAGCAGCCAGGTTGGACAGGGGCCCACTGTGGCTGGCTACACCTTC. The chain is built from TRBV4-1 and TRBJ1-2, with 9 bases aligning to TRBD1. The length of the CDR3 is 17 residues. Trimming removed 3 bases from V and 7 bases from J; junction bases left unmatched: 15. CDR1 MGHRA and CDR2 YSYEKL come from the germline V gene.

A note on this clonotype: With a much larger clone just one base away, this may be a read error. The chain employs TRBV20-1 and TRBJ2-7; 8 nucleotides align to TRBD1. The CDR3 contains 15 residues. With 6 bases clipped from V and 2 bases from J, the junction kept 12 bases outside the gene matches. In germline, CDR1 is DFQATT, CDR2 SNEGSKA (reference sequence). CDR3 DNA: TGCAGTGCCCTTAGCTGGGGACAGGCGGCCTACGAGCAGTACTTC. Translated, it gives CSALSWGQAAYEQYF.

V gene TRBV5-6 combines with J gene TRBJ2-3, with 9 bases identical to TRBD2. The V gene end was trimmed by 2 bases and the J gene end by 4 bases; junction bases not matched to a gene: 8. CDR3 size: 16 residues. Germline CDR1 and CDR2: SGHDT and YYEEEE. The CDR3 loop reads CASSFVSGSGADTQYF. In nucleotides, the CDR3 is TGTGCCAGCAGCTTCGTTAGCGGGAGCGGGGCAGATACGCAGTATTTT.

This rearrangement joins TRBV10-3 to TRBJ2-7; either TRBD1 or TRBD2 may fit D (5 bases each). This CDR3 region has 15 residues. The germline V gene encodes CDR1 ENHRY and CDR2 SYGVKD. V lost 9 bases to trimming and J lost 0 bases, with 18 bases between them. The chain's CDR3 is CAIGTSRKNSYEQYF. The CDR3 DNA reads as TGTGCCATAGGGACGTCCCGAAAGAACTCCTACGAGCAGTACTTC.

This clonotype was seen a few times. The gene calls are TRBV10-1 and TRBJ2-7; 12 bases fit TRBD1. The length of the CDR3 is 15 residues. Germline values: CDR1 WNHNN, CDR2 SYGVQD (reference sequence). J was trimmed by 6 bases and V by 6 bases; bases with no gene match: 9. The CDR3 DNA reads TGCGCCAGCAGGGGGACAGGGGGCACGTTGAGCGAGCAGTACTTC. Its protein product is CASRGTGGTLSEQYF.

This clonotype was recorded a few times. CDR3 sequence (DNA): TGTGCCAGCAGTTTGGTACCCTCTGAAGCTTTCTTT. The encoded protein is CASSLVPSEAFF. The chain employs TRBV12-3 or TRBV12-4 and TRBJ1-1; D remains unclear. V lost 3 bases to trimming and J lost 6 bases, with 8 bases between them. The CDR3 length is 12 residues.

This clonotype has a single count. A much more abundant neighbour one base away suggests this may be a read error. V gene TRBV7-3 combines with J gene TRBJ1-2, with D possibly TRBD1 on 5 matching bases. V lost 8 bases and J 0 bases, leaving 25 bases between the germline ends. Germline V gene lookup returns CDR1 SGHTA and CDR2 FQGTGA. The CDR3 is 18 amino acids. CDR3 bases: TGTGCCAGCGGCTCGGGCCCGGGACGGCCGGATTCTAACTATGGCTACACCTTC. Residues: CASGSGPGRPDSNYGYTF. Supplemented by reference TRBV7-3 and TRBJ1-2, the full variable domain reads GAGVSQTPSNKVTEKGKYVELRCDPISGHTALYWYRQSLGQGPEFLIYFQGTGAADDSGLPNDRFFAVRPEGSVSTLKIQRTERGDSAVYLCASGSGPGRPDSNYGYTFGSGTRLTVV.

This clonotype occurred a few times. The V call is TRBV5-6, the J call TRBJ1-1; D not certain. CDR3 length: 13 residues. The germline V gene encodes CDR1 SGHDT and CDR2 YYEEEE. V was shortened by 4 bases and J by 11 bases, with 18 bases between the two germline ends. The chain's CDR3 is CASSHRDPTGAFF. CDR3 bases: TGTGCCAGCAGCCACCGGGATCCCACGGGGGCTTTCTTT.

The chain links TRBV25-1 to TRBJ2-3; tentatively, D is TRBD1 or TRBD2 (5 bases each). Germline lookup yields CDR1 MGHDK and CDR2 SYGVNS. The V end was cut by 2 bases, the J end by 0 bases, with 9 bases between. The CDR3 extends over 15 amino acids. CDR3 residues: CASSERWGSTDTQYF. CDR3 in DNA: TGTGCCAGCAGTGAAAGGTGGGGGAGCACAGATACGCAGTATTTT.

This clonotype showed up just a few times. The chain carries TRBV5-1 and TRBJ2-7; 8 nucleotides line up with TRBD1. CDR3 length: 15 residues. V was pared by 2 bases and J by 2 bases, with 6 bases of the junction left unmatched. The V gene's germline CDR1 is SGHRS and CDR2 YFSETQ. The CDR3 DNA reads as TGCGCCAGCAGCTTCCTCAGGGGGCCCCCCTACGAGCAGTACTTC. It encodes CASSFLRGPPYEQYF.

The gene calls are TRBV5-6 and TRBJ1-6; TRBD1 matches at 7 bases. Germline V gives CDR1 SGHDT, CDR2 YYEEEE. CDR3 length: 14 amino acids. The junction had 7 bases not matched to a gene; V was cut back by 0 bases and J by 13 bases. The CDR3 protein is CASSLGQGPSPLHF. CDR3 coding DNA: TGTGCCAGCAGCTTGGGACAGGGACCTTCCCCCCTCCACTTT.

This clonotype was picked up a small number of times. The chain couples TRBV6-1 to TRBJ2-1; 14 bases are shared with TRBD2. Germline V lookup: CDR1 MNHNS, CDR2 SASEGT. Trimming at V came to 6 bases and at J to 6 bases, leaving 1 base not matched to a gene. The CDR3 runs 14 residues. CDR3 bases: TGTGCCAGCAGCGGACTAGCGGGGGGCAATGAGCAGTTCTTC. This encodes CASSGLAGGNEQFF.

On this clonotype: This may arise from a read error, as a much more abundant clone is one base away. The chain recombines TRBV12-3 or TRBV12-4 with TRBJ1-2; a possible D gene is TRBD1 (5 bases). V dropped 8 bases and J dropped 8 bases, with 21 bases sitting between them. This CDR3 is built from 14 residues. The CDR3 here is CASGRTMTVGGYTF. DNA for the CDR3: TGTGCCAGCGGTAGGACTATGACAGTTGGGGGCTACACCTTC.

This rearrangement joins TRBV24-1 to TRBJ1-6, with D perhaps matching TRBD1 (6 bases). V lost 11 bases and J lost 7, with 20 bases in between. The germline V gene encodes CDR1 KGHDR and CDR2 SFDVKD. The CDR3 extends over 15 amino acids. CDR3 loop: CASRTVGGENSPLHF. Here the CDR3 DNA reads TGTGCCAGCAGAACAGTGGGGGGCGAGAATTCACCCCTCCACTTT.